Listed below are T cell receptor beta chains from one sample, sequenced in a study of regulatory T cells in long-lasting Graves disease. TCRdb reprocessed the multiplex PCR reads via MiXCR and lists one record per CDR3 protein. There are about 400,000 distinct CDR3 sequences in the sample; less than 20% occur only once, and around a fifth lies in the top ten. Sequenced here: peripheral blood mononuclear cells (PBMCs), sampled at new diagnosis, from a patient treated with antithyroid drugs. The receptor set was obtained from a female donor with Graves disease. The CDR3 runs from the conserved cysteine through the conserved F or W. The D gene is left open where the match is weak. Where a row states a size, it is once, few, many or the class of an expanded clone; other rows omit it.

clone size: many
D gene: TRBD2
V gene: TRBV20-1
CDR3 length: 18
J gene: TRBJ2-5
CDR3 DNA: TGCAGTGCTAGAGAGGTCTTAGCGGGAGGATTACACCAAGAGACCCAGTACTTC
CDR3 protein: CSAREVLAGGLHQETQYF

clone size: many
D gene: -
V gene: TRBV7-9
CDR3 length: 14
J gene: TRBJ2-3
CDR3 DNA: TGTGCCAGCAGCTACCCTCCTAGCGTAGATACGCAGTATTTT
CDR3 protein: CASSYPPSVDTQYF

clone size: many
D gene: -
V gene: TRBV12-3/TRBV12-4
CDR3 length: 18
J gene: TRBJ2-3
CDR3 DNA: TGTGCCAGCAGAACCGAGAGGCGGGGATGGACAGGACCATATACGCAGTATTTT
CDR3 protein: CASRTERRGWTGPYTQYF

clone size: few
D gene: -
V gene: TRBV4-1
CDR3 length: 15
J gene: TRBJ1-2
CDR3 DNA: TGCGCCAGCAGCCGGCCAGTGAGGCCCTTGGATGGCTACACCTTC
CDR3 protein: CASSRPVRPLDGYTF

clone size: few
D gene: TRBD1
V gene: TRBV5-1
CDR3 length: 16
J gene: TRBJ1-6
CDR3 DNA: TGTGCCAGCAGCTTGGATGCAGGGGGAGGTAATTCACCCCTCCACTTT
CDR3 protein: CASSLDAGGGNSPLHF

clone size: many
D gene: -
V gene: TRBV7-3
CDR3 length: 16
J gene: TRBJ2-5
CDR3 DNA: TGTGCCAGCAGCTTAACGGCACACTCGGGGATAGAGACCCAGTACTTC
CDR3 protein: CASSLTAHSGIETQYF

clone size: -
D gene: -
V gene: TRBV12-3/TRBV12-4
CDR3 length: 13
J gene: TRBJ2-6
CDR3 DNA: TGTGCCAGCCGGAGGGTTGGGGCCAACGTCCTGACTTTC
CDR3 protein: CASRRVGANVLTF

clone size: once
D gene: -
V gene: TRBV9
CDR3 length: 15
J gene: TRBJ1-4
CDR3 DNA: TGTGCCAGCAGCGTGGGGGCAGGGGTTGGTGAAAAACTGTTTTTT
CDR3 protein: CASSVGAGVGEKLFF

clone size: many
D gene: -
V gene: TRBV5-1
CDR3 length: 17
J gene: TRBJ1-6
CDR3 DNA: TGCGCCAGCAGCTTGGTAGGACTTAGCTCCTATAATTCACCCCTCCACTTT
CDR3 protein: CASSLVGLSSYNSPLHF

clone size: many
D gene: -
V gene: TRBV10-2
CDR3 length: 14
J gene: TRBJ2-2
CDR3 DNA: TGCGCCAGCAGTGAATACGCAAACACCGGGGAGCTGTTTTTT
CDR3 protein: CASSEYANTGELFF

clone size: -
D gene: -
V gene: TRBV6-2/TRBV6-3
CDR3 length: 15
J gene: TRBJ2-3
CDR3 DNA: TGTGCCAGCAGTTACTCCCACGCGGGTGCAGATACGCAGTATTTT
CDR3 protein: CASSYSHAGADTQYF

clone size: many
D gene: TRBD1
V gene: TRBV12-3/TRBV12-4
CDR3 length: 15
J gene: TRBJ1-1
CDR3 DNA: TGTGCCAGCAGTTTGAGAGGGACAGGGGAAGCGGAAGCTTTCTTT
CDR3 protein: CASSLRGTGEAEAFF

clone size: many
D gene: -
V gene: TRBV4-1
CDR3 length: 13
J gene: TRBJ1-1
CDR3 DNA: TGCGCCAGCAGCACCCCAGGTGACACTGAAGCTTTCTTT
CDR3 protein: CASSTPGDTEAFF

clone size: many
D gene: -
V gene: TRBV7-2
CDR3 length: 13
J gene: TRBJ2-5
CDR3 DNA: TGTGCCAGCAGCTTATTTGGGGTGGAGACCCAGTACTTC
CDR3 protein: CASSLFGVETQYF

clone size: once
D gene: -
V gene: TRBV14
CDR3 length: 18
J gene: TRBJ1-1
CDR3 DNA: TGTGCCAGCAGCCAAGATCGATGGGGGCGGGACTATAACACTGAAGCTTTCTTT
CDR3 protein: CASSQDRWGRDYNTEAFF